This T cell receptor beta chain was identified during a study of CD8 T cells in ankylosing spondylitis. Broader study findings: Clones linked to disease were reported to show significant enrichment in matched ankylosing spondylitis synovial fluid. Characteristic, it appeared, of ankylosing spondylitis blood was a TCR beta motif of fewer than 10 highly homologous variants.

This clonotype was recorded many times. The antigen is not known. TCRdb re-called the 5' RACE reads with MiXCR, one entry per CDR3 protein. This table has 450,000 to 550,000 distinct CDR3 sequences, roughly 5% appearing once. Input material: blood, either unsorted or a sorted T cell fraction (not recorded which). The sequence came from a male donor with ankylosing spondylitis.

The CDR3 region is CASSQQGGETQYF. The CDR3, as DNA: TGCGCCAGCAGCCAGCAAGGAGGCGAGACCCAGTACTTC. This sequence joins TRBV5-1 and TRBJ2-5; TRBD2 might be the D (5 bases). The V end lost 4 bases, the J end lost 5 bases, and 12 bases lay between the germline ends. The germline V gene has CDR1 SGHRS and CDR2 YFSETQ. The CDR3 has 13 amino acids.